This entry describes one T cell receptor beta chain. An even split of each subset's genomic DNA across several immunoSEQ plates was performed. Measured with immunoSEQ multiplex PCR; TCRdb has only the in-frame clones, and not every one. Of roughly 2,300,000 clones listed, roughly 92% are singletons. These data come from a study of shared clonotypes between healthy human individuals. V was clipped by 4 bases and J by 1 base, with 18 bases between them. The V gene's germline CDR1 is SGHRS and CDR2 YFSETQ. The CDR3 loop spans 18 amino acids. The chain couples TRBV5-1 to TRBJ2-6, with a tentative D call TRBD1 (6 bases). The sample comprised naive CD4+ T cells from PBMCs. Documented subset: CD45RA+ positively selected. This TCR came from a man between 18 and 35 years old in good health. Some clones in this sample may be carry-over from other donors' samples. Written as DNA, the CDR3 is TGCGCCAGCAGCATACCACAGGGAAGTAGTTCTGGGGCCAACGTCCTGACTTTC. As protein: CASSIPQGSSSGANVLTF. Filled out from reference TRBV5-1 and TRBJ2-6, the complete variable domain reads KAGVTQTPRYLIKTRGQQVTLSCSPISGHRSVSWYQQTPGQGLQFLFEYFSETQRNKGNFPGRFSGRQFSNSRSEMNVSTLELGDSALYLCASSIPQGSSSGANVLTFGAGSRLTVL.